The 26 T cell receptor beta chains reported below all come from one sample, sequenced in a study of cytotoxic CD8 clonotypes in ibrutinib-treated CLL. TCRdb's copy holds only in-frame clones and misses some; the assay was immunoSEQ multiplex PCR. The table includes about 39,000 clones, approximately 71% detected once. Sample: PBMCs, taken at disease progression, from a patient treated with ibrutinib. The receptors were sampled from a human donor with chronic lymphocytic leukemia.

DNA of the CDR3: TGTGCCAGTAGTACCGGACAGAACTACGAGCAGTACTTC. It is translated as CASSTGQNYEQYF. V is TRBV19 and J is TRBJ2-7, with a weak D call TRBD1 (6 bases). V was shortened by 4 bases and J by 3 bases, with 10 bases between the two germline ends. Germline-derived CDR1 and CDR2 are LNHDA and SQIVND (reference sequence). The CDR3 runs to 13 residues.

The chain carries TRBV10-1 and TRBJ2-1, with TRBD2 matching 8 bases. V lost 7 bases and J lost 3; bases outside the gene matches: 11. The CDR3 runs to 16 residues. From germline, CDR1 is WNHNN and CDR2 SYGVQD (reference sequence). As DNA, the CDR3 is TGCGCCAGCAATCCCCTTCTAGCGGGTAACTACAATGAGCAGTTCTTC. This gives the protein CASNPLLAGNYNEQFF.

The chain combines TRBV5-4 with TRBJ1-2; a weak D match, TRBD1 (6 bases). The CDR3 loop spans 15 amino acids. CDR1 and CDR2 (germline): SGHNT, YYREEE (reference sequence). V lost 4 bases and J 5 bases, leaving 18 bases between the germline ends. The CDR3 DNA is TGTGCCAGCAGCCCGGGGGCGGCCAGTGGGTATGGCTACACCTTC. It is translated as CASSPGAASGYGYTF.

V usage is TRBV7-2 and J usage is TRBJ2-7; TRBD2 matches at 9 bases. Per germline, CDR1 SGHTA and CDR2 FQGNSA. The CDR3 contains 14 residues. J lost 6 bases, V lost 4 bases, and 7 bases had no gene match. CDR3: CASSSYVAGAEQYF. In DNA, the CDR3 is TGTGCCAGCAGCTCGTACGTAGCGGGAGCCGAGCAGTACTTC.

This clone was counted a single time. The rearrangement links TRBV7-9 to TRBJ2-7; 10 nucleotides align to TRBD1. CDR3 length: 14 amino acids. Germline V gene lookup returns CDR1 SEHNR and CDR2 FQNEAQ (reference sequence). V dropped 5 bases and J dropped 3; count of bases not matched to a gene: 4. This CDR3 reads CASSPRTGGYEQYF. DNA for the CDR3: TGTGCCAGCAGCCCGAGGACAGGGGGCTACGAGCAGTACTTC.

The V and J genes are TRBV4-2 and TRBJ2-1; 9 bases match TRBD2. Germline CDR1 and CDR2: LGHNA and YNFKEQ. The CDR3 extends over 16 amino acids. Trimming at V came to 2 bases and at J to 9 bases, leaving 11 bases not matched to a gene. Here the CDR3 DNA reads TGTGCCAGCAGCCAACCGGGGATGGGACTAGCAGGTGAGCAGTTCTTC. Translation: CASSQPGMGLAGEQFF.

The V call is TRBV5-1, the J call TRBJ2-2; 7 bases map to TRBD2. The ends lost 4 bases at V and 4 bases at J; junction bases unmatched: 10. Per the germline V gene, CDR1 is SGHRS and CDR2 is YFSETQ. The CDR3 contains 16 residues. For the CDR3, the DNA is TGCGCCAGCAGCACAGCCGGGACTACCCTCACCGGGGAGCTGTTTTTT. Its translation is CASSTAGTTLTGELFF.

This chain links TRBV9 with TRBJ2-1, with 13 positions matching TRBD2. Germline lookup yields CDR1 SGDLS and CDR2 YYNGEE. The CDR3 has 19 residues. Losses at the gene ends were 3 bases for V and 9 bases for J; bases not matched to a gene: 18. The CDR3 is CASSGGTSGTEARVGEQFF. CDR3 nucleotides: TGTGCCAGCAGCGGAGGGACTAGCGGGACCGAAGCTCGAGTGGGTGAGCAGTTCTTC.

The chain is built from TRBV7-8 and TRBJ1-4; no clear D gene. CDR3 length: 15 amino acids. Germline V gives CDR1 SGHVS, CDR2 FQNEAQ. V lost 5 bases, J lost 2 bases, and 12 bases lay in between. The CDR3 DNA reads TGTGCCAGCAGCCCGACCGGACGGACTAATGAAAAACTGTTTTTT. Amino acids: CASSPTGRTNEKLFF. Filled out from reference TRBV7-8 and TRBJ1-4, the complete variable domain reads GAGVSQSPRYKVAKRGQDVALRCDPISGHVSLFWYQQALGQGPEFLTYFQNEAQLDKSGLPSDRFFAERPEGSVSTLKIQRTQQEDSAVYLCASSPTGRTNEKLFFGSGTQLSVL.

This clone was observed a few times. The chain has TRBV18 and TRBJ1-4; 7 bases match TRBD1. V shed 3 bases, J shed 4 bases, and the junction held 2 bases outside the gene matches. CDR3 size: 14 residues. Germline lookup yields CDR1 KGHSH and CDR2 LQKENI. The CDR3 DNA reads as TGTGCCAGCTCACCCCGACAGGGTAATGAAAAACTGTTTTTT. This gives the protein CASSPRQGNEKLFF.

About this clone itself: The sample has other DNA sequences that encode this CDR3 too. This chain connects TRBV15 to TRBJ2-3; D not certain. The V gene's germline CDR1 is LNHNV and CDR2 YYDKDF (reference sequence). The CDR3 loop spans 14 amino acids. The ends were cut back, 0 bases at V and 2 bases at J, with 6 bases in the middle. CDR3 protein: CATSRDLNTDTQYF. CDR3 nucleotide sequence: TGTGCCACCAGCAGAGACCTGAACACAGATACGCAGTATTTT.

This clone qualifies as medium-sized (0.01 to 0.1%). The CDR3 DNA follows: TGTGCCAGCAGTAACCCCAGGGAGGATGGCTACACCTTC. Amino acid sequence: CASSNPREDGYTF. The chain has TRBV7-8 and TRBJ1-2; D might be TRBD1 (5 bases). The V and J ends lost 6 bases and 6 bases respectively, with 14 bases between them. This CDR3 comprises 13 residues. Germline V gene lookup returns CDR1 SGHVS and CDR2 FQNEAQ.

In DNA form, the CDR3 reads TGCGCCAGCAGACAGGGGGCCGGTTCCTATGGCTACACCTTC. Protein product: CASRQGAGSYGYTF. The rearrangement uses TRBV5-1 and TRBJ1-2; 9 bases map to TRBD1. Per the germline V gene, CDR1 is SGHRS and CDR2 is YFSETQ. The CDR3 contains 14 residues. Trimming took 5 bases from V and 4 from J; bases not matched to a gene: 6.

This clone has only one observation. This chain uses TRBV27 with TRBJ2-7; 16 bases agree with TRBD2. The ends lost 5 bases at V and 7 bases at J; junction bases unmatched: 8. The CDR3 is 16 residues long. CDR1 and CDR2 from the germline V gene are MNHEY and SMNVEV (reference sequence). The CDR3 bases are TGTGCCAGCAGTCCCGGGACTAGCGGGAGGGCGAGGGAGCAGTACTTC. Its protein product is CASSPGTSGRAREQYF.

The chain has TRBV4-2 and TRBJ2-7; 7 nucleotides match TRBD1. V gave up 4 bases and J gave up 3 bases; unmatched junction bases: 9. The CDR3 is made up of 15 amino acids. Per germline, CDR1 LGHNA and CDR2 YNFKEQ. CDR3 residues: CASSRAGDSSYEQYF. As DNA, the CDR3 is TGTGCCAGCAGCCGCGCCGGGGACAGCAGCTACGAGCAGTACTTC.

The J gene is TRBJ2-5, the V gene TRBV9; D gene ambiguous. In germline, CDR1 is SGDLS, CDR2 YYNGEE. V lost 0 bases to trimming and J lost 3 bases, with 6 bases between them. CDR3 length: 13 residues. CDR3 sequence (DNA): TGTGCCAGCAGCGTAGGTGCAAAAGAGACCCAGTACTTC. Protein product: CASSVGAKETQYF.

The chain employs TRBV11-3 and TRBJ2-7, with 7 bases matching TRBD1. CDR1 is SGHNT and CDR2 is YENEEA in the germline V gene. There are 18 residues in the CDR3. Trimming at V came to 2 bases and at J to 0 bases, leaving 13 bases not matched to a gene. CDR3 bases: TGTGCCAGCAGCTTAAGGGGCGACAGGGAGTGGCACTCCTACGAGCAGTACTTC. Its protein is CASSLRGDREWHSYEQYF.

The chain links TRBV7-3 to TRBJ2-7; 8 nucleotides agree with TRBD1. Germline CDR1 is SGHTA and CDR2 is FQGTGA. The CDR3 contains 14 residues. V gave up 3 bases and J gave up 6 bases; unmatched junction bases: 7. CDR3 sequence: CASSFSGQDAEQYF. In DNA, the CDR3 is TGTGCCAGCAGCTTCTCGGGACAGGATGCCGAGCAGTACTTC.

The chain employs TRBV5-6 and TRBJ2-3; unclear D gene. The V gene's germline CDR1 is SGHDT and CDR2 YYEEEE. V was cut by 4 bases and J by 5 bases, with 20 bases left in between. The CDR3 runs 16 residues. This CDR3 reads CASSVGAVSYGDTQYF. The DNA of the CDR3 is TGTGCCAGCAGCGTCGGCGCCGTTAGCTACGGAGATACGCAGTATTTT.

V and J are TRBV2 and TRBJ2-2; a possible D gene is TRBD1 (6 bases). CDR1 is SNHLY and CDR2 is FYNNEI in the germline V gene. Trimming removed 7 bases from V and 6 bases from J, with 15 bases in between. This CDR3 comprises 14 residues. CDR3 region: CASKRDNRAGELFF. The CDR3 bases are TGTGCCAGCAAACGGGACAATCGCGCCGGGGAGCTGTTTTTT.

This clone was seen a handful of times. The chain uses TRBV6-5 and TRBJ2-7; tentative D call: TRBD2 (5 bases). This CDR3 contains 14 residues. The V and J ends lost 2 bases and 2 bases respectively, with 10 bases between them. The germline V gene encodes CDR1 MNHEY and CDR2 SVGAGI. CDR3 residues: CASSYGLAPYEQYF. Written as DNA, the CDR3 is TGTGCCAGCAGTTACGGGCTAGCCCCCTACGAGCAGTACTTC.

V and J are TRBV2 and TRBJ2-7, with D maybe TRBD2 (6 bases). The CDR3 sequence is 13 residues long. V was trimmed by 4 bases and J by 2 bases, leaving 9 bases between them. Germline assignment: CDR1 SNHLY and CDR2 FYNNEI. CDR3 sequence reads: CASSVLAPYEQYF. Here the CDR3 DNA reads TGTGCCAGCAGTGTTCTAGCGCCCTACGAGCAGTACTTC.

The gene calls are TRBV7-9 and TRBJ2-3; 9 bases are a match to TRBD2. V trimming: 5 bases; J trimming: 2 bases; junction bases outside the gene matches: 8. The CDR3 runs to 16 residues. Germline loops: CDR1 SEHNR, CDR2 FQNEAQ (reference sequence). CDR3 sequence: CASSIRLAEITDTQYF. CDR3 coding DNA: TGTGCCAGCAGCATTAGACTAGCGGAAATCACAGATACGCAGTATTTT.

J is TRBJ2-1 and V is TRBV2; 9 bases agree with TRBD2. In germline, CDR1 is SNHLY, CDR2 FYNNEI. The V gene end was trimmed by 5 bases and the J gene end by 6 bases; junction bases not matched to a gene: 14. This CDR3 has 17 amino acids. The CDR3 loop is CASSSPASVAGVNEQFF. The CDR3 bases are TGTGCCAGCAGTTCCCCGGCTTCCGTAGCGGGAGTCAATGAGCAGTTCTTC.

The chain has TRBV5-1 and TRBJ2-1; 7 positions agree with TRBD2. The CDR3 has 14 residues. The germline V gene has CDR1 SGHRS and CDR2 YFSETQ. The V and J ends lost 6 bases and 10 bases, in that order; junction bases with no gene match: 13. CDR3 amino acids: CASTIEGGPGEQFF. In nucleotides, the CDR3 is TGCGCCAGCACGATTGAGGGAGGGCCGGGGGAGCAGTTCTTC.

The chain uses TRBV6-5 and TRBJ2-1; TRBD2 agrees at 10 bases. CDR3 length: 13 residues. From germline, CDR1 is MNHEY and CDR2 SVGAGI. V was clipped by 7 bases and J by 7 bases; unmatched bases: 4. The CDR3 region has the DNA TGTGCCAGCACTAGCGGGGGATGGAATGAGCAGTTCTTC. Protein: CASTSGGWNEQFF.